This TCR beta chain was found in a study of cytomegalovirus exposure and HLA in healthy donors. Researchers ran the PCR with 60 Vbeta and 13 Jbeta primers. Sequencing was performed with immunoSEQ multiplex PCR; in TCRdb, only in-frame clones are kept and a portion is missing. The table lists 45,000 or so clones, about 78% of them singletons, with about 3.2% in the top ten. This CDR3 comprises 11 residues. Trimming at V came to 3 bases and at J to 8 bases, leaving 3 bases not matched to a gene. Germline V lookup: CDR1 SQVTM, CDR2 ANQGSEA. The specimen was PBMCs. This chain uses TRBV29-1 with TRBJ2-5; 7 nucleotides align to TRBD1. This TCR was sampled from a woman aged 30 to 39 in good health and CMV-seronegative. CDR3 DNA: TGCAGCGTTGAGACAGGGTCCACCCAGTACTTC. Encoded protein: CSVETGSTQYF.